Below are 4 T cell receptor beta chains sequenced from a single sample in a study of metastatic and nonmetastatic thyroid tumors (dated by TCRdb to the early 2020s). Before undergoing thyroid surgery, none of the patients had been given any kind of treatment. Receptors were amplified or captured by PCR. The sequencer was an Illumina HiSeq 4000. TCRdb cleaned the public reads at Q25 with fastp, built clones with MiXCR and kept in-frame beta chains. The sample contains approximately 35,000 clones, under 25% of them found a single time. The ten largest account for less than 4% of the sample. Sequencing was done on a sample of tumor tissue. All receptors come from a male donor with papillary thyroid cancer or a benign thyroid nodule (not recorded which). Some clones in this sample may be carry-over from other donors' samples.

This clone was observed many times. A much larger clone sits a single nucleotide away, making a read error possible. The chain has TRBV4-2 and TRBJ1-5; TRBD1 aligns across 10 bases. Per germline, CDR1 LGHNA and CDR2 YNFKEQ. This CDR3 region has 15 residues. V lost 2 bases, J lost 7 bases, and 5 bases stayed unmatched. This chain's CDR3 is CASSQKTGGGQPQHF. CDR3 coding DNA: TGTGCCAGCAGCCAAAAGACAGGGGGCGGCCAGCCCCAGCATTTT.

The chain carries TRBV7-2 and TRBJ2-2; D is perhaps TRBD1 (6 bases). CDR1 and CDR2 from the germline V gene are SGHTA and FQGNSA. V was pared by 1 base and J by 9 bases, with 6 bases between. This CDR3 comprises 12 residues. CDR3 bases: TGTGCCAGCAGCTTAGGGGGGCGGGAGCTGTTTTTT. Amino acid sequence: CASSLGGRELFF.

By sample share, this clone is medium-sized. The chain has TRBV2 and TRBJ2-7, with 8 bases identical to TRBD1. CDR1 is SNHLY and CDR2 is FYNNEI in the germline V gene. V shed 6 bases, J shed 2 bases, and the junction held 6 bases outside the gene matches. CDR3 length: 14 residues. Here the CDR3 reads CASRDGQGTYEQYF. The CDR3 DNA follows: TGTGCCAGCAGGGACGGACAGGGCACCTACGAGCAGTACTTC. Using reference TRBV2 and TRBJ2-7 for the parts outside the CDR3, the full variable domain is EPEVTQTPSHQVTQMGQEVILRCVPISNHLYFYWYRQILGQKVEFLVSFYNNEISEKSEIFDDQFSVERPDGSNFTLKIRSTKLEDSAMYFCASRDGQGTYEQYFGPGTRLTVT.

About this clone itself: One end of the junction fails to match germline, which may point to a read error. The chain recombines TRBV12-3 or TRBV12-4 with TRBJ2-5; TRBD1 aligns across 10 bases. CDR3 size: 15 residues. This CDR3 is CASGRGTGAQGTQYF. The CDR3 DNA sequence: TGTGCCAGCGGGAGGGGGACAGGGGCCCAAGGGACCCAGTACTTC.